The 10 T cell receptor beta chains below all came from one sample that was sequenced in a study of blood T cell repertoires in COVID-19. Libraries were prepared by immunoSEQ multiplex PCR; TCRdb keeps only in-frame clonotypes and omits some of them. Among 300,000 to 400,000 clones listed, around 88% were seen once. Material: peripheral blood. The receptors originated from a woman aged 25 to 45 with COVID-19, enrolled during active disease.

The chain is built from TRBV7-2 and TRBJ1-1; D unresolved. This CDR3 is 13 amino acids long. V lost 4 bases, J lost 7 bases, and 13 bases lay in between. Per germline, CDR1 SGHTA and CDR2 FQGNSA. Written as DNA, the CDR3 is TGTGCCAGCAGCTCGCCCCCGGAGATTGAAGCTTTCTTT. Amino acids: CASSSPPEIEAFF.

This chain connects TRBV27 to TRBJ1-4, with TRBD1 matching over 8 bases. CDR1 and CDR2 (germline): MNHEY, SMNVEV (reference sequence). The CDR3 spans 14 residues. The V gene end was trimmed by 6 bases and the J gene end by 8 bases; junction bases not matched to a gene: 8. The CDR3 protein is CASRPTGGNEKLFF. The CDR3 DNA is TGTGCCAGCAGACCAACAGGGGGAAACGAAAAACTGTTTTTT.

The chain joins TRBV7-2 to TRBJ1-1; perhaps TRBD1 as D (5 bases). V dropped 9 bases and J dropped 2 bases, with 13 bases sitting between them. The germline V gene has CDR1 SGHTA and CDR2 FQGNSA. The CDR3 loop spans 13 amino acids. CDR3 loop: CASKQQANTEAFF. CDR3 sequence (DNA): TGTGCCAGTAAACAACAGGCTAACACTGAAGCTTTCTTT.

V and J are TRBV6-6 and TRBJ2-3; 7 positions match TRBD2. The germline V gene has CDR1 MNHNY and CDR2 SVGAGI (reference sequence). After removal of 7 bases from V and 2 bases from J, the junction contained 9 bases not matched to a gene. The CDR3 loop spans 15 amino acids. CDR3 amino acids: CASKPAGETTDTQYF. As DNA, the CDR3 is TGTGCCAGCAAGCCCGCGGGGGAAACCACAGATACGCAGTATTTT.

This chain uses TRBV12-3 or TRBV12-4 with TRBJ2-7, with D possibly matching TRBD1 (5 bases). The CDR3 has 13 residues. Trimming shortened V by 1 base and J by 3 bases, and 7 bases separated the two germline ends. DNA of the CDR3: TGTGCCAGCAGTTTAGGGGGCGGCTACGAGCAGTACTTC. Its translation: CASSLGGGYEQYF.

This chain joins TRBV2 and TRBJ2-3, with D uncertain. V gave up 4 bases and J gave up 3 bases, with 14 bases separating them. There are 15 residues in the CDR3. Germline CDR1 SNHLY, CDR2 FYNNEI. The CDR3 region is CASSGNGLETDTQYF. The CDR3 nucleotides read TGTGCCAGCAGTGGAAATGGCCTAGAAACAGATACGCAGTATTTT.

CDR3 DNA: TGTGCCAGCAGCCAGACTAGCGGGGGCCGGGATACGCAGTATTTT. Protein: CASSQTSGGRDTQYF. The rearrangement joins TRBV6-5 to TRBJ2-3, with 12 positions matching TRBD2. CDR3 length equals 15 residues. J lost 6 bases, V lost 6 bases, and 7 bases had no gene match. CDR1 MNHEY and CDR2 SVGAGI come from the germline V gene.

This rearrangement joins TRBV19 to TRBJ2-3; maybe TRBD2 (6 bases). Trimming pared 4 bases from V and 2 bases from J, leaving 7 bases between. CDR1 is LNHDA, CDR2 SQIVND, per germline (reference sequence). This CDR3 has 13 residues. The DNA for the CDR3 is TGTGCCAGTAGTAAGCGGGCCACAGATACGCAGTATTTT. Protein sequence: CASSKRATDTQYF.

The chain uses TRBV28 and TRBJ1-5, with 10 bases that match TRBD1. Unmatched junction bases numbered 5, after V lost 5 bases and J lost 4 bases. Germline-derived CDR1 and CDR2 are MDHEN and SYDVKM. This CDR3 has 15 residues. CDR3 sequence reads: CASSPKGQGNQPQHF. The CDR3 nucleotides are TGTGCCAGCAGTCCCAAGGGACAGGGGAATCAGCCCCAGCATTTT.

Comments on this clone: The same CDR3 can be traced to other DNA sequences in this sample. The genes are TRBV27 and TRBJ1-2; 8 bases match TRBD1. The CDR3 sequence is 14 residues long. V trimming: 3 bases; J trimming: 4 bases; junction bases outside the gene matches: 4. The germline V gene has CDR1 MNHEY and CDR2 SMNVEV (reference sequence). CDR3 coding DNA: TGTGCCAGCAGTTTCAGCGGACAGGGCTATGGCTACACCTTC. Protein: CASSFSGQGYGYTF.